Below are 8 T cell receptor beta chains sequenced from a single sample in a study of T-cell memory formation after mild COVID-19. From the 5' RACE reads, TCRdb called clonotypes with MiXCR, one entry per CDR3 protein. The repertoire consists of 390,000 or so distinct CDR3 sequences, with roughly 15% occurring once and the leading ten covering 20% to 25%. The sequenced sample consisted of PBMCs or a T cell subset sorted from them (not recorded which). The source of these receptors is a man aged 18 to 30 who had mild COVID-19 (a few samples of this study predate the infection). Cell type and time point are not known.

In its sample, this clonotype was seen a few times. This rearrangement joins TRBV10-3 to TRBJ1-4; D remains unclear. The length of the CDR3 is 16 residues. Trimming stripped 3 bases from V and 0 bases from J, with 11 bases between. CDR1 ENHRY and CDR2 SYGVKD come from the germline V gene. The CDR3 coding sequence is TGTGCCATCAGTGACACGACCAAGGCAACTAATGAAAAACTGTTTTTT. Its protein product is CAISDTTKATNEKLFF.

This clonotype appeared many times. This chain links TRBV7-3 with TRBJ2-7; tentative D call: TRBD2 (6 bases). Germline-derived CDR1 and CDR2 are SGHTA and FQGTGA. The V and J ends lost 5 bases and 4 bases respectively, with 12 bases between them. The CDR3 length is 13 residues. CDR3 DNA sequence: TGTGCCAGCAGCCCCCTGGGAGGTTACGAGCAGTACGTC. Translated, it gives CASSPLGGYEQYV.

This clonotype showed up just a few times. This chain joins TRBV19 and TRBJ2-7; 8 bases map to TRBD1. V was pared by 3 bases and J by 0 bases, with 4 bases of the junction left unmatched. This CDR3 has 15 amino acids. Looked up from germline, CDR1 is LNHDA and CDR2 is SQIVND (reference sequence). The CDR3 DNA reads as TGTGCCAGTAGTATTGCTGGACAGGGCTCCTACGAGCAGTACTTC. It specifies CASSIAGQGSYEQYF. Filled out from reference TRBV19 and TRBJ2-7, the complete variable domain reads DGGITQSPKYLFRKEGQNVTLSCEQNLNHDAMYWYRQDPGQGLRLIYYSQIVNDFQKGDIAEGYSVSREKKESFPLTVTSAQKNPTAFYLCASSIAGQGSYEQYFGPGTRLTVT.

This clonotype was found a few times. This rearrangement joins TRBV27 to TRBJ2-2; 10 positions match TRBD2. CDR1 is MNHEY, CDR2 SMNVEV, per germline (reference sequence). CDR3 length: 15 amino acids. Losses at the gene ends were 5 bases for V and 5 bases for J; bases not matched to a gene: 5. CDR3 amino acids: CASSILAGRTGELFF. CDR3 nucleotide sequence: TGTGCCAGCAGTATACTAGCGGGGCGGACCGGGGAGCTGTTTTTT.

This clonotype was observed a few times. The CDR3 protein is CASSSDREFGNTIYF. CDR3 coding DNA: TGTGCCAGCAGCTCAGACAGGGAATTTGGAAACACCATATATTTT. The chain is built from TRBV7-9 and TRBJ1-3; 7 bases match TRBD1. CDR3 length equals 15 residues. The V gene's germline CDR1 is SEHNR and CDR2 FQNEAQ (reference sequence). V shed 4 bases and J 3 bases; nucleotides not matched to a gene: 6.

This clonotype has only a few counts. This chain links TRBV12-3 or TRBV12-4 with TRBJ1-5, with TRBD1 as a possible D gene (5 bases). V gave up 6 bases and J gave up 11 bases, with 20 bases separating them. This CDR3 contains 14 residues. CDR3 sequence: CASSRGEPWSSQHF. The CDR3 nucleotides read TGTGCCAGCAGCCGGGGGGAGCCCTGGTCATCCCAGCATTTT.

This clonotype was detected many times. The CDR3 here is CASSPWASKPSYEQYV. Here the CDR3 DNA reads TGCGCCAGCAGTCCCTGGGCCTCAAAGCCCTCCTACGAGCAGTACGTC. The chain joins TRBV5-1 to TRBJ2-7; D gene ambiguous. CDR1 is SGHRS, CDR2 YFSETQ, per germline. Trimming removed 5 bases at V and 0 bases at J, with 18 bases between. The CDR3 loop spans 16 amino acids.

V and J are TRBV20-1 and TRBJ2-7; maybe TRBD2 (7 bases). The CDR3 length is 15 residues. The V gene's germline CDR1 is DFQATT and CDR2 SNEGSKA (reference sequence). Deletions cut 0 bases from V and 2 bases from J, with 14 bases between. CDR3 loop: CSARDLAGATYEQYF. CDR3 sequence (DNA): TGCAGTGCTAGAGATCTGGCGGGGGCCACCTACGAGCAGTACTTC.